The T cell receptor beta chain under discussion was sequenced for a study of blood T cell repertoires in COVID-19. Authors' processing steps: From reference gene primer amplification, estimates of nucleated cell counts were derived. This table comes from immunoSEQ multiplex PCR, and its TCRdb copy is limited to in-frame clones, with some not included. For V, J and clone size, that table is used; D and trimming come from the DNA. This table has more than 150,000 clones, about 80% appearing once. The CDR3 is 14 residues long. The junction had 7 bases not matched to a gene; V was cut back by 1 base and J by 6 bases. Germline CDR1 reads GTSNPN; CDR2 reads SVGIG (reference sequence).

This receptor was taken from a woman in her 70s with acute or convalescent COVID-19. The gene calls are TRBV30 and TRBJ1-1; 8 bases fit TRBD1. Sequenced: peripheral blood. CDR3 sequence: CAWSEQTGAAEAFF. As DNA, the CDR3 is TGTGCCTGGAGTGAACAGACAGGGGCGGCTGAAGCTTTCTTT. Combining the CDR3 with reference TRBV30 and TRBJ1-1 gives the whole variable domain SQTIHQWPATLVQPVGSPLSLECTVEGTSNPNLYWYRQAAGRGLQLLFYSVGIGQISSEVPQNLSASRPQDRQFILSSKKLLLSDSGFYLCAWSEQTGAAEAFFGQGTRLTVV.